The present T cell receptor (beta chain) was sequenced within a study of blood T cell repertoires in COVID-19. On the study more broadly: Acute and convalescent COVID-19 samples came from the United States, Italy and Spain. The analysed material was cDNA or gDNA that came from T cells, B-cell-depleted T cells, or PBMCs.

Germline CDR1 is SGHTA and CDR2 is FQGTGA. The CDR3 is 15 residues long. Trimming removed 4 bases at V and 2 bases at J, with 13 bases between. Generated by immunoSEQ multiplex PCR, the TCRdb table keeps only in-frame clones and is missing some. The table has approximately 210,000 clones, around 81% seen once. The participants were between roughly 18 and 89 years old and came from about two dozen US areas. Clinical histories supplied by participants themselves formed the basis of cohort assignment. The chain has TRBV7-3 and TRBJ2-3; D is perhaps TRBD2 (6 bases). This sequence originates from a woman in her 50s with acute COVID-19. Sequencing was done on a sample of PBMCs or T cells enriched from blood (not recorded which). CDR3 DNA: TGTGCCAGCAGCTCGACGGGACTCAACACAGATACGCAGTATTTT. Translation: CASSSTGLNTDTQYF.